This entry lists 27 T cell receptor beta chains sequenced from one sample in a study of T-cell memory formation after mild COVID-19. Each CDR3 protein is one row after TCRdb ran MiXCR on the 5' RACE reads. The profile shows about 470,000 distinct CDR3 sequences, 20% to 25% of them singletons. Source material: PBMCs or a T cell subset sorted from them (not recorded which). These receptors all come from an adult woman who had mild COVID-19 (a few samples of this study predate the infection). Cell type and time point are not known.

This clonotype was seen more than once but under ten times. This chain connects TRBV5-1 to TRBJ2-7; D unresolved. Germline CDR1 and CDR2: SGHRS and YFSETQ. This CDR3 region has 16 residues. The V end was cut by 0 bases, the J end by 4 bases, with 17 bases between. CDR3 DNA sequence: TGCGCCAGCAGCTTGGACCCGGCCAGGCCCTCGTACGAGCAGTACTTC. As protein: CASSLDPARPSYEQYF.

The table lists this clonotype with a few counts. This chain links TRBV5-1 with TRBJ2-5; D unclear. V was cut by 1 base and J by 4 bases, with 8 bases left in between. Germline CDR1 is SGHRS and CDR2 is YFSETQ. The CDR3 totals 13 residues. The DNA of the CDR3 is TGCGCCAGCAGCTTGTTAACGGCAGAGACCCAGTACTTC. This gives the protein CASSLLTAETQYF.

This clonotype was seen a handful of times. CDR3 sequence: CATSSGTDGYTF. The CDR3 DNA reads TGTGCCACCAGTTCGGGGACAGATGGCTACACCTTC. V gene TRBV24-1 combines with J gene TRBJ1-2; TRBD1 matches 7 bases. The CDR3 loop spans 12 amino acids. CDR1 and CDR2 (germline): KGHDR, SFDVKD. V lost 6 bases, J lost 6 bases, and 3 bases stayed unmatched.

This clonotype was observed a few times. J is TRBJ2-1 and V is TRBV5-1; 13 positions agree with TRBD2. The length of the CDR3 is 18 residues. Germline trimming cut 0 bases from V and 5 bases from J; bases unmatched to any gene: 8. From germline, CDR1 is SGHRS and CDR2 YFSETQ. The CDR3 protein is CASSLGTFGLAGDNEQFF. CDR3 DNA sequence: TGCGCCAGCAGCTTGGGGACCTTCGGACTAGCGGGAGACAATGAGCAGTTCTTC.

The CDR3 region is CASSIRDFLHF. The CDR3, as DNA: TGTGCCAGCAGCATTCGGGACTTTCTCCACTTT. V usage is TRBV3-1 and J usage is TRBJ1-6; D is possibly TRBD1 (5 bases). Trimming removed 5 bases from V and 16 bases from J, with 12 bases in between. Looked up from germline, CDR1 is LGHDT and CDR2 is YNNKEL (reference sequence). The CDR3 length is 11 residues.

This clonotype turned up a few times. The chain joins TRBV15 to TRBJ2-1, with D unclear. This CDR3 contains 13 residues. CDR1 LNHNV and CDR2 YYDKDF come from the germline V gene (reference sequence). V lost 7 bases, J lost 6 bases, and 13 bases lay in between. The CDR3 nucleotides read TGTGCCACCACAGGCGGATTTATCAATGAGCAGTTCTTC. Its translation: CATTGGFINEQFF.

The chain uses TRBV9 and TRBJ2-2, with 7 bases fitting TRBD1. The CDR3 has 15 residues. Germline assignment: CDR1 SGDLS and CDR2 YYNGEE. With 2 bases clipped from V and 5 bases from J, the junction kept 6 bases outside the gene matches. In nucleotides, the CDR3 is TGTGCCAGCAGCGTTGGACAGGCGGATACCGGGGAGCTGTTTTTT. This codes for CASSVGQADTGELFF.

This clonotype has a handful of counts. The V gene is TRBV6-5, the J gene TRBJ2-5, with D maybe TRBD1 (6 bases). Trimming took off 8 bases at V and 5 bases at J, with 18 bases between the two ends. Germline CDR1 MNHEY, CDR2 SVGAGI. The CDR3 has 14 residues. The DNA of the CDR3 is TGTGCCAGCGGCGCCCGTCCCCAGGGGGAGACCCAGTACTTC. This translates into CASGARPQGETQYF.

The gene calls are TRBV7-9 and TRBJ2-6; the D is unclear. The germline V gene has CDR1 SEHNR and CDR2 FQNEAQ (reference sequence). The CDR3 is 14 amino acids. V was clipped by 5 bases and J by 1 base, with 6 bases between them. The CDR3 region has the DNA TGTGCCAGCAGCGCGGCGTCTGGGGCCAACGTCCTGACTTTC. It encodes CASSAASGANVLTF.

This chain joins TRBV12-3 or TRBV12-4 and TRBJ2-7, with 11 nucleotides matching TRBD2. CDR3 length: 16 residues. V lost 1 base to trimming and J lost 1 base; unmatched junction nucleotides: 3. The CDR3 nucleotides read TGTGCCAGCAGTTTAGTTGGGACTAGCGGATCCTACGAGCAGTACTTC. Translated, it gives CASSLVGTSGSYEQYF.

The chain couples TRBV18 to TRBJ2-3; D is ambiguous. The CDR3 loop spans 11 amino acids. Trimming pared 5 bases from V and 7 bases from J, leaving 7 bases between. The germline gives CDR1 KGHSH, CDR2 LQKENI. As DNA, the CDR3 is TGTGCCAGCTCATCCCCACATACGCAGTATTTT. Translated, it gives CASSSPHTQYF.

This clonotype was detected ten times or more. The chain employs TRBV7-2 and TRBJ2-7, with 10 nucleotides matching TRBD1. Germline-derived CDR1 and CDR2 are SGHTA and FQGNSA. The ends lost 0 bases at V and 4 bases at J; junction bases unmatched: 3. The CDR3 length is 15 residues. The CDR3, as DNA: TGTGCCAGCAGCTTAGCGGGGACAGGGGAGTACGAGCAGTACTTC. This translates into CASSLAGTGEYEQYF. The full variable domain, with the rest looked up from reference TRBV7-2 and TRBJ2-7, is GAGVSQSPSNKVTEKGKDVELRCDPISGHTALYWYRQSLGQGLEFLIYFQGNSAPDKSGLPSDRFSAERTGGSVSTLTIQRTQQEDSAVYLCASSLAGTGEYEQYFGPGTRLTVT.

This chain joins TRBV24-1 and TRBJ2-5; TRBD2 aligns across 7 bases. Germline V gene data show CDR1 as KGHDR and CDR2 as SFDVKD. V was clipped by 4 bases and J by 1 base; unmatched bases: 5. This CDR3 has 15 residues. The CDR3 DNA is TGTGCCACCAGTGAGGGGCTAGCGGTCCAAGAGACCCAGTACTTC. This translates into CATSEGLAVQETQYF.

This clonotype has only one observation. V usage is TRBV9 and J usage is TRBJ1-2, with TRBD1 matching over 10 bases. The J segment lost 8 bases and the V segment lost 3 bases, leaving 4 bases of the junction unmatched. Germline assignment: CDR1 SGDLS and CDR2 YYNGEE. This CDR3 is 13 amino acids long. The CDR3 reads CASSDGTGDGYTF. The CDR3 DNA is TGTGCCAGCAGCGACGGGACAGGGGACGGCTACACCTTC.

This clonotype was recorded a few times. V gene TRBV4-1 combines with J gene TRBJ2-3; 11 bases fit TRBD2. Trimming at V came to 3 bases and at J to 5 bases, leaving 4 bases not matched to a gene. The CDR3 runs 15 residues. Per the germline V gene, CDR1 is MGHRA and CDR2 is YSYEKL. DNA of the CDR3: TGCGCCAGCAGCCAGCTAGCGGGGGGACGAGATACGCAGTATTTT. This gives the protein CASSQLAGGRDTQYF.

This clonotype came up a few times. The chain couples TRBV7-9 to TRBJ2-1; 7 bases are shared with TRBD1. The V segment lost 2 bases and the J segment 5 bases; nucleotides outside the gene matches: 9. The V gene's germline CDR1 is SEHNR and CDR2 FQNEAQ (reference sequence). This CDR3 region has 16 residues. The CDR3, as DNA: TGTGCCAGCAGCTTATTGGGGACAGCAGAGCACAATGAGCAGTTCTTC. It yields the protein CASSLLGTAEHNEQFF.

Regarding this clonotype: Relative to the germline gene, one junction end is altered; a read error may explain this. The CDR3 region is CAIGERSSGNTIYF. CDR3 nucleotides: TGTGCCATCGGTGAAAGGAGCTCTGGAAACACCATATATTTT. The chain carries TRBV10-3 and TRBJ1-3; D gene uncertain. The CDR3 consists of 14 residues. Germline V gene data show CDR1 as ENHRY and CDR2 as SYGVKD.

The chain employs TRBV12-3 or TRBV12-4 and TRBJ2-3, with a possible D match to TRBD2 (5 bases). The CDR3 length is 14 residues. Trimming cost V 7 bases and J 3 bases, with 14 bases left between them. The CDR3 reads CASNQIGVTDTQYF. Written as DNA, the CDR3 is TGTGCCAGCAACCAAATCGGGGTTACAGATACGCAGTATTTT.

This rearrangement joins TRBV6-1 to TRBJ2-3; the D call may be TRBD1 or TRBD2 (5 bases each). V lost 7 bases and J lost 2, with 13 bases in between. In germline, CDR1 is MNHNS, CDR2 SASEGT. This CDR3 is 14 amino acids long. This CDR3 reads CASTAGGHTDTQYF. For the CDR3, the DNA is TGTGCCAGCACGGCGGGCGGACACACAGATACGCAGTATTTT.

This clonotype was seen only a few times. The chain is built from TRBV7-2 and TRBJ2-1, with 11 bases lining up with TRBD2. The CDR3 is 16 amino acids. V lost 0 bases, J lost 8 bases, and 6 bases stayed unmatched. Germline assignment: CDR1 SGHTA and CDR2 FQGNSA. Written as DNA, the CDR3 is TGTGCCAGCAGCTTAGCCCGGCTAGCGGGGGGCCATGAGCAGTTCTTC. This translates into CASSLARLAGGHEQFF.

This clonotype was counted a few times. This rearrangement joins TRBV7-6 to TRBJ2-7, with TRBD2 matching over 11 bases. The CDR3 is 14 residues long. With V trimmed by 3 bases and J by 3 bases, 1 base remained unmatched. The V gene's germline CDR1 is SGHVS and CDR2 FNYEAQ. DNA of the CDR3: TGTGCCAGCAGCTTCGGACTAGCGGGCTACGAGCAGTACTTC. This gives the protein CASSFGLAGYEQYF.

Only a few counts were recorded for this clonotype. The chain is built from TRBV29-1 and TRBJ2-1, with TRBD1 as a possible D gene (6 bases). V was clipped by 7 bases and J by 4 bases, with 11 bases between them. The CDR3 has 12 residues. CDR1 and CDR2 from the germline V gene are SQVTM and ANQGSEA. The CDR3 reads CSAGTIYNEQFF. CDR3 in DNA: TGCAGCGCCGGGACAATATACAATGAGCAGTTCTTC.

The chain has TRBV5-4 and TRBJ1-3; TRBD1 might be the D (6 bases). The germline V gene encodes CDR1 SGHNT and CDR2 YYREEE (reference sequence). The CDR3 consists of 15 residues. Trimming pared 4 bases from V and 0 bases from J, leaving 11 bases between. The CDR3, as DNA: TGTGCCAGCAGCATCGGACAGAGCTCTGGAAACACCATATATTTT. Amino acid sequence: CASSIGQSSGNTIYF.

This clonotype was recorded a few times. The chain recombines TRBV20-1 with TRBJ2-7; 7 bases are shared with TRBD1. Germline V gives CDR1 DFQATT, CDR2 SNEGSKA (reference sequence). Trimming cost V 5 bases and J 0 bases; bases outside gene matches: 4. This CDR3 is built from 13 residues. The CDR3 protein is CSAGDSHSYEQYF. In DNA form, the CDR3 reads TGCAGTGCTGGGGACAGCCACTCCTACGAGCAGTACTTC.

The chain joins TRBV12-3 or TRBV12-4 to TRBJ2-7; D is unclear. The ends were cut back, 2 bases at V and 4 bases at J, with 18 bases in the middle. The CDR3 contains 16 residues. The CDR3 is CASSLSDWGLGYEQYF. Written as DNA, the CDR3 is TGTGCCAGCAGTTTAAGTGATTGGGGATTAGGATACGAGCAGTACTTC.

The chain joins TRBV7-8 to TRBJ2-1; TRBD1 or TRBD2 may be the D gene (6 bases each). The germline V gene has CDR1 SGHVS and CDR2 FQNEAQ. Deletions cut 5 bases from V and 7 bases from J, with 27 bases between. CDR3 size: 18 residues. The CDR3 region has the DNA TGTGCCAGCAGCCCCAGGTCTGTGGGAGGCAGGGGCGGAAATGAGCAGTTCTTC. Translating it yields CASSPRSVGGRGGNEQFF.

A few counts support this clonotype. CDR3 amino acids: CASIPGGSSYNEQFF. The CDR3 coding sequence is TGTGCCAGCATCCCCGGGGGATCCTCCTACAATGAGCAGTTCTTC. This chain uses TRBV13 with TRBJ2-1, with a tentative D call TRBD2 (6 bases). Trimming removed 7 bases at V and 0 bases at J, with 13 bases between. The CDR3 is 15 residues long. Germline V CDR1 and CDR2: PRHDT, FYEKMQ (reference sequence).